These T cell receptor beta chains were read from a single sample in a study of monozygotic twins with inflammatory bowel disease. TCRdb reprocessed the 5' RACE reads and keeps a single row for each CDR3 protein, giving no DNA. Its clone listing holds some 190,000 distinct CDR3 sequences. Sequencing used blood. The receptors originated from a human donor with ulcerative colitis or Crohn's disease, or a healthy co-twin of an affected twin (not recorded which). CDR3s include the opening cysteine and the closing phenylalanine or tryptophan. Fields, in order: J gene, V gene, CDR3 protein.

J gene: TRBJ2-3; V gene: TRBV12-3/TRBV12-4; CDR3 protein: CASSLGRGRRDTQYF
J gene: TRBJ2-7; V gene: TRBV18; CDR3 protein: CAGGRVSHEQYF
J gene: TRBJ2-3; V gene: TRBV5-1; CDR3 protein: CASSPADRGLDTQYF
J gene: TRBJ2-5; V gene: TRBV4-2; CDR3 protein: CASSPSAEQETQYF
J gene: TRBJ2-5; V gene: TRBV6-2/TRBV6-3; CDR3 protein: CASSPPGLATETQYF
J gene: TRBJ2-3; V gene: TRBV28; CDR3 protein: CASSSPSGSTDTQYF
J gene: TRBJ2-1; V gene: TRBV25-1; CDR3 protein: CASSEGDRDKDEQFF
J gene: TRBJ2-7; V gene: TRBV5-1; CDR3 protein: CASRFPRSGGRSSYEQYF
J gene: TRBJ2-3; V gene: TRBV4-2; CDR3 protein: CASSYTLAGGGEDTQYF
J gene: TRBJ1-3; V gene: TRBV12-3/TRBV12-4; CDR3 protein: CASSSSLRHNGNTIYF
J gene: TRBJ1-1; V gene: TRBV2; CDR3 protein: CATGAQRTEAFF
J gene: TRBJ2-2; V gene: TRBV3-1; CDR3 protein: CASSQRGEYTNTGELFF
J gene: TRBJ2-3; V gene: TRBV28; CDR3 protein: CASGTPRGATDTQYF
J gene: TRBJ1-4; V gene: TRBV30; CDR3 protein: CAWSDGQWNEKLFF
J gene: TRBJ2-7; V gene: TRBV27; CDR3 protein: CASSPSGYYEQYF
J gene: TRBJ1-4; V gene: TRBV5-1; CDR3 protein: CASSPQGGATNEKLFF
J gene: TRBJ1-4; V gene: TRBV6-1; CDR3 protein: CASSNTPGGREKLFF
J gene: TRBJ1-2; V gene: TRBV29-1; CDR3 protein: CSGGPLGVDGYTF
J gene: TRBJ2-1; V gene: TRBV2; CDR3 protein: CASSEEAGPNEQFF
J gene: TRBJ1-1; V gene: TRBV24-1; CDR3 protein: CATSDLQGLEAFF
J gene: TRBJ1-1; V gene: TRBV29-1; CDR3 protein: CSVEFRGTEAFF
J gene: TRBJ2-2; V gene: TRBV4-1; CDR3 protein: CASSHLTSRKGGELFF
J gene: TRBJ2-3; V gene: TRBV6-2/TRBV6-3; CDR3 protein: CASSYSRGRADTQYF
J gene: TRBJ1-1; V gene: TRBV3-1; CDR3 protein: CASNGVPNTEAFF
J gene: TRBJ1-2; V gene: TRBV20-1; CDR3 protein: CSARDESGTGAGYTF
J gene: TRBJ1-1; V gene: TRBV29-1; CDR3 protein: CSVPGLYTEAFF
J gene: TRBJ2-5; V gene: TRBV5-6; CDR3 protein: CASSFLGTVQETQYF
J gene: TRBJ1-5; V gene: TRBV12-3/TRBV12-4; CDR3 protein: CASSQWGGGNQPQHF
J gene: TRBJ2-7; V gene: TRBV15; CDR3 protein: CATSRAGTGGPYEQYF
J gene: TRBJ2-7; V gene: TRBV7-3; CDR3 protein: CASSLSAGSYEQYF
J gene: TRBJ1-3; V gene: TRBV4-2; CDR3 protein: CASSQEISGNTIYF
J gene: TRBJ2-1; V gene: TRBV7-2; CDR3 protein: CASRSSSYNEQFF
J gene: TRBJ2-6; V gene: TRBV19; CDR3 protein: CASKSEANVLTF
J gene: TRBJ1-4; V gene: TRBV7-9; CDR3 protein: CASSPPWNEKLFF
J gene: TRBJ2-3; V gene: TRBV14; CDR3 protein: CASSQLLAGIKYF
J gene: TRBJ2-1; V gene: TRBV7-9; CDR3 protein: CASSPVVGLAANEQFF
J gene: TRBJ1-2; V gene: TRBV5-1; CDR3 protein: CASSLEGDHYGYTF
J gene: TRBJ2-1; V gene: TRBV11-2; CDR3 protein: CASSLITGDSYNEQFF
J gene: TRBJ1-2; V gene: TRBV6-1; CDR3 protein: CASSPGTALGGYTF
J gene: TRBJ2-5; V gene: TRBV25-1; CDR3 protein: CASSDGQGEVETQYF
J gene: TRBJ2-1; V gene: TRBV6-1; CDR3 protein: CASSQSKLGTGGNEQFF
J gene: TRBJ2-3; V gene: TRBV5-6; CDR3 protein: CASSAGLGTDTQYF
J gene: TRBJ2-2; V gene: TRBV19; CDR3 protein: CASASSGTTANTGELFF
J gene: TRBJ2-2; V gene: TRBV3-1; CDR3 protein: CASSPGAGGELFF
J gene: TRBJ2-2; V gene: TRBV30; CDR3 protein: CAWDKPGLTRTGELFF
J gene: TRBJ1-4; V gene: TRBV7-2; CDR3 protein: CASSWTGRANEKLFF
J gene: TRBJ1-5; V gene: TRBV7-6; CDR3 protein: CASSADRGEQPQHF
J gene: TRBJ2-1; V gene: TRBV10-3; CDR3 protein: CAIQKDRQQAGEQFF
J gene: TRBJ2-2; V gene: TRBV5-6; CDR3 protein: CASSLPTGPQLFF
J gene: TRBJ2-3; V gene: TRBV7-2; CDR3 protein: CASSLDLPRAQYF
J gene: TRBJ1-6; V gene: TRBV20-1; CDR3 protein: CSASDGSPLHF
J gene: TRBJ2-3; V gene: TRBV29-1; CDR3 protein: CSADQGGTDTQYF
J gene: TRBJ2-7; V gene: TRBV13; CDR3 protein: CASSPPKLYEQYF
J gene: TRBJ2-1; V gene: TRBV4-3; CDR3 protein: CASSPADSPLNEQFF
J gene: TRBJ1-1; V gene: TRBV12-3/TRBV12-4; CDR3 protein: CASTRSARTEAFF